This T cell receptor (beta chain) stems from a study of blood T cell repertoires in COVID-19. Study information: Donors in Cohort 3 counted as recovered after two negative PCRs, clearance, or symptom resolution. PBMCs, B-cell-depleted T cells, or T cells were the source of the cDNA or gDNA that made up the material.

Germline lookup yields CDR1 LNHDA and CDR2 SQIVND (reference sequence). With 4 bases clipped from V and 1 base from J, the junction kept 0 bases outside the gene matches. The CDR3 has 15 residues. In the authors' workflow: Researchers report that nucleated cell counts were estimated from reference gene primer amplification. TCRdb's table, derived via immunoSEQ multiplex PCR, lists solely in-frame clones and lacks some. That table gives V, J and clone size, and the DNA gave D and trimming. The repertoire holds about 190,000 clones, with about 88% as singletons. Recruitment covered about 25 US areas and drew participants whose ages spanned roughly 18 to 95 years.

The V and J genes are TRBV19 and TRBJ2-2; TRBD1 aligns across 10 bases. The sequencing input was PBMCs or T cells enriched from blood (not recorded which). The receptor comes from a woman aged 35 to 49 in a cohort exposed to, infected with or recovered from COVID-19 (not recorded which). The CDR3 DNA sequence: TGTGCCAGTAGTAGGGACAGGGGGAACACCGGGGAGCTGTTTTTT. Amino acid sequence: CASSRDRGNTGELFF.